The sequence of this T cell receptor beta chain was determined in a study of T cells in Graves' hyperthyroidism and ophthalmopathy. Study outcomes and limitations: Among thyroid clonotypes expanded above 0.001, most also appeared in blood. A 13 V-J model separated ophthalmopathy from stable hyperthyroidism.

Amplification yielded TCR beta CDR3 regions, with RNA transcripts as the source. TCR CDR3 underwent first-round RT-PCR with the HTBI primer set. In TCRdb, the multiplex PCR reads were re-called with MiXCR into one record per CDR3 protein. Of about 700,000 distinct CDR3 sequences listed, approximately 42% are singletons. The table lists this clonotype with many counts. Its antigen is currently unknown. This CDR3 contains 15 residues. Trimming left V 7 bases short and J 0 bases short, with 13 bases between. Germline CDR1 reads LNHDA; CDR2 reads SQIVND (reference sequence). The sequenced material came from peripheral blood or thyroid tissue (not recorded which). This rearrangement joins TRBV19 to TRBJ1-5; D gene uncertain. The sequence was obtained from an adult man with Graves' disease, either hyperthyroidism or ophthalmopathy (not recorded which). CDR3 nucleotides: TGTGCCAGTACCCTTCCGTGGCCTAGCAATCAGCCCCAGCATTTT. This encodes CASTLPWPSNQPQHF. The variable domain in full, completed from reference TRBV19 and TRBJ1-5, reads DGGITQSPKYLFRKEGQNVTLSCEQNLNHDAMYWYRQDPGQGLRLIYYSQIVNDFQKGDIAEGYSVSREKKESFPLTVTSAQKNPTAFYLCASTLPWPSNQPQHFGDGTRLSIL.